Each of the 5 T cell receptor beta chains below was sequenced from the same sample in a study of cytomegalovirus exposure and HLA in healthy donors. PCR primers comprised 60 Vbeta and 13 Jbeta primers. Assay used: immunoSEQ multiplex PCR; TCRdb lists only in-frame clones, some missing. The sample contains over 150,000 clones, more than 60% of which appear only once. The sample consisted of PBMCs. These receptors came from a male donor in good health and CMV-seronegative.

The chain employs TRBV5-6 and TRBJ2-7; D possibly corresponds to TRBD1 (6 bases). The CDR3 consists of 13 residues. Germline V CDR1 and CDR2: SGHDT, YYEEEE. Trimming stripped 5 bases from V and 4 bases from J, with 13 bases between. The chain's CDR3 is CASRISQGYEQYF. The CDR3 coding sequence is TGTGCCAGCAGGATCAGCCAGGGGTACGAGCAGTACTTC. Combining the CDR3 with reference TRBV5-6 and TRBJ2-7 gives the whole variable domain DAGVTQSPTHLIKTRGQQVTLRCSPKSGHDTVSWYQQALGQGPQFIFQYYEEEERQRGNFPDRFSGHQFPNYSSELNVNALLLGDSALYLCASRISQGYEQYFGPGTRLTVT.

This clone was detected only once. The rearrangement uses TRBV6-1 and TRBJ2-7, with 9 positions matching TRBD2. V lost 6 bases and J lost 0; bases outside the gene matches: 6. The CDR3 sequence is 15 residues long. Per germline, CDR1 MNHNS and CDR2 SASEGT. Here the CDR3 DNA reads TGTGCCAGCAGGGTAGCGGGAGTTATCTCCTACGAGCAGTACTTC. This translates into CASRVAGVISYEQYF.

This chain uses TRBV27 with TRBJ2-5; 9 bases fit TRBD2. The J call may be mistaken, given a closer DNA end match to TRBJ2-7. CDR1 and CDR2 from the germline V gene are MNHEY and SMNVEV (reference sequence). This CDR3 has 15 residues. The CDR3, as DNA: TGTGCCAGCAGTTTAGCGGGGGGGGGCCCTTACGAGCAGTACTTC. Residues: CASSLAGGGPYEQYF.

This clone was recorded a few times. The chain links TRBV5-4 to TRBJ2-6, with TRBD2 matching 7 bases. This CDR3 contains 14 residues. Unmatched junction bases numbered 2, after V lost 4 bases and J lost 4 bases. The germline V gene encodes CDR1 SGHNT and CDR2 YYREEE (reference sequence). CDR3 coding DNA: TGTGCCAGCAGCGTAGCGGGCGGGGCCAACGTCCTGACTTTC. This encodes CASSVAGGANVLTF.

The rearrangement uses TRBV5-1 and TRBJ1-2; D uncertain. Looked up from germline, CDR1 is SGHRS and CDR2 is YFSETQ. The length of the CDR3 is 15 residues. Between the trimmed V and J ends, which lost 0 bases and 6 bases, there was a span of 15 bases. CDR3 sequence reads: CASSLGERMVHGYTF. The CDR3 region has the DNA TGCGCCAGCAGCTTGGGGGAGAGGATGGTGCATGGCTACACCTTC.